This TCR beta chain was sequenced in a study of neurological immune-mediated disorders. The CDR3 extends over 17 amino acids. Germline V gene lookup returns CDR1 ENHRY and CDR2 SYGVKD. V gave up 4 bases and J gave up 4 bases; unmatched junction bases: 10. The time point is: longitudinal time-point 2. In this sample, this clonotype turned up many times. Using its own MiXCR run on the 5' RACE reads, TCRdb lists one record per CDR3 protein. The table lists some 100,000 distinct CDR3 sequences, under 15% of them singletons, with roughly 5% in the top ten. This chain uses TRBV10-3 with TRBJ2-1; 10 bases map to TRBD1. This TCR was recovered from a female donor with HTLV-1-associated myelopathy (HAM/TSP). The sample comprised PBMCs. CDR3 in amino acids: CAISAGRGQGGYNEQFF. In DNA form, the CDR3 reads TGTGCCATCAGTGCAGGACGAGGACAGGGGGGATACAATGAGCAGTTCTTC.